This T cell receptor (beta chain) came from a study of blood T cell repertoires in COVID-19. Overall study: The United States, Italy and Spain supplied acute and convalescent COVID-19 samples. Nucleic acid was either cDNA or gDNA, and it came from T cells, B-cell-depleted T cells, or PBMCs.

The repertoire was sequenced with immunoSEQ multiplex PCR; TCRdb's copy has only in-frame clones and lacks some. The data contain around 55,000 clones, roughly 90% of them singletons. The CDR3 runs 15 residues. The ends lost 5 bases at V and 6 bases at J; junction bases unmatched: 6. Germline lookup yields CDR1 LNHDA and CDR2 SQIVND (reference sequence). This clonotype was obtained from a man aged 55 to 70 with active COVID-19. The V gene is TRBV19, the J gene TRBJ2-1, with TRBD2 matching 11 bases. Sequences were obtained from peripheral blood. The CDR3 sequence is CASSATSGNFNEQFF. The CDR3 coding sequence is TGTGCCAGTAGTGCGACTAGCGGGAACTTCAATGAGCAGTTCTTC.